These 30 T cell receptor beta chains originate from one sample sequenced in a study of blood T cell repertoires in COVID-19. Assay used: immunoSEQ multiplex PCR; TCRdb lists only in-frame clones, some missing. Of more than 150,000 clones in the sample, over 70% were seen once. What was sequenced was PBMCs or T cells enriched from blood (not recorded which). All receptors come from a man between 60 and 70 years old who had been exposed to COVID-19.

This chain joins TRBV9 and TRBJ1-2; 7 bases match TRBD1. J lost 8 bases, V lost 4 bases, and 17 bases had no gene match. This CDR3 is 16 amino acids long. Germline CDR1 reads SGDLS; CDR2 reads YYNGEE. The CDR3 here is CASSPGPSGGGQGYTF. The CDR3 DNA is TGTGCCAGCAGCCCCGGCCCTTCTGGAGGGGGCCAGGGCTACACCTTC.

In this sample, this clone turned up a few times. The chain carries TRBV7-2 and TRBJ2-3; TRBD1 agrees at 7 bases. CDR1 and CDR2 (germline): SGHTA, FQGNSA. Germline trimming cut 4 bases from V and 2 bases from J; bases unmatched to any gene: 12. CDR3 length: 17 amino acids. CDR3 DNA sequence: TGTGCCAGCAGCTCCCGACAGGGCAGGGGGTACACAGATACGCAGTATTTT. Its translation: CASSSRQGRGYTDTQYF.

The rearrangement links TRBV5-1 to TRBJ2-7; 8 bases agree with TRBD2. The V and J ends lost 4 bases and 1 base, in that order; junction bases with no gene match: 4. CDR3 size: 14 residues. Germline V gene sequence: CDR1 SGHRS, CDR2 YFSETQ. CDR3 coding DNA: TGCGCCAGCAGCACTAGCGGCAGGTCCTACGAGCAGTACTTC. As protein: CASSTSGRSYEQYF.

The chain combines TRBV19 with TRBJ2-1; TRBD1 matches 7 bases. Germline trimming cut 5 bases from V and 9 bases from J; bases unmatched to any gene: 4. CDR1 is LNHDA, CDR2 SQIVND, per germline (reference sequence). CDR3 size: 12 residues. This CDR3 is CASSPGGTEQFF. The CDR3 region has the DNA TGTGCCAGTAGTCCAGGGGGTACTGAGCAGTTCTTC.

This sequence joins TRBV3-1 (or the pseudogene TRBV3-2) and TRBJ2-7, with D possibly matching TRBD2 (5 bases). The CDR3 length is 13 residues. V lost 6 bases to trimming and J lost 3 bases, with 12 bases between them. The germline V gene encodes CDR1 LGHDT and CDR2 YNNKEL (reference sequence). CDR3 nucleotides: TGTGCCAGCAGGGACGGAGGAAGCTACGAGCAGTACTTC. This encodes CASRDGGSYEQYF.

The chain carries TRBV6-5 and TRBJ1-6; the D is unclear. The V end was cut by 0 bases, the J end by 1 base, with 7 bases between. This CDR3 region has 16 residues. CDR1 MNHEY and CDR2 SVGAGI come from the germline V gene. The CDR3 loop is CASSYSTGSYNSPLHF. The CDR3 region has the DNA TGTGCCAGCAGTTACTCCACCGGGTCCTATAATTCACCCCTCCACTTT.

J is TRBJ2-3 and V is TRBV19; 8 bases match TRBD2. Losses at the gene ends were 6 bases for V and 6 bases for J; bases not matched to a gene: 11. Looked up from germline, CDR1 is LNHDA and CDR2 is SQIVND (reference sequence). CDR3 size: 15 residues. The CDR3 DNA reads TGTGCCAGTAGATCTAGCGGGTCGAGGGGTGATACGCAGTATTTT. Its protein is CASRSSGSRGDTQYF. Full variable domain (missing parts from reference TRBV19 and TRBJ2-3): DGGITQSPKYLFRKEGQNVTLSCEQNLNHDAMYWYRQDPGQGLRLIYYSQIVNDFQKGDIAEGYSVSREKKESFPLTVTSAQKNPTAFYLCASRSSGSRGDTQYFGPGTRLTVL.

This chain links TRBV10-2 with TRBJ2-7, with D perhaps matching TRBD2 (6 bases). The CDR3 consists of 14 residues. The V gene lost 10 bases and the J gene lost 4 bases, with 20 bases spanning the gap. Germline CDR1 WSHSY, CDR2 SAAADI. The CDR3 sequence is CATREGGAQYEQYF. The CDR3 nucleotides are TGCGCCACCCGTGAGGGCGGGGCACAATACGAGCAGTACTTC.

This chain links TRBV10-3 with TRBJ1-5, with 8 bases fitting TRBD1. The germline V gene encodes CDR1 ENHRY and CDR2 SYGVKD. The CDR3 length is 16 residues. Trimming at V came to 0 bases and at J to 0 bases, leaving 1 base not matched to a gene. Written as DNA, the CDR3 is TGTGCCATCAGTGAGTCCGGACAGGGTAGCAATCAGCCCCAGCATTTT. Translating it yields CAISESGQGSNQPQHF.

This chain joins TRBV19 and TRBJ2-1; the D is unclear. The CDR3 has 17 residues. CDR1 LNHDA and CDR2 SQIVND come from the germline V gene (reference sequence). Trimming took off 6 bases at V and 0 bases at J, with 18 bases between the two ends. The CDR3, as DNA: TGTGCCAGTAGGGCCTCGGGTAGAGGCAGCTCCTACAATGAGCAGTTCTTC. The encoded protein is CASRASGRGSSYNEQFF. The variable domain in full, completed from reference TRBV19 and TRBJ2-1, reads DGGITQSPKYLFRKEGQNVTLSCEQNLNHDAMYWYRQDPGQGLRLIYYSQIVNDFQKGDIAEGYSVSREKKESFPLTVTSAQKNPTAFYLCASRASGRGSSYNEQFFGPGTRLTVL.

V usage is TRBV7-2 and J usage is TRBJ1-6; D perhaps matches TRBD1 (6 bases). The CDR3 extends over 19 amino acids. V gave up 1 base and J gave up 3 bases, with 19 bases separating them. CDR1 is SGHTA, CDR2 FQGNSA, per germline. In DNA, the CDR3 is TGTGCCAGCAGCTTAGTCCCCCCCAGGGCCAGGGGCTATAATTCACCCCTCCACTTT. This translates into CASSLVPPRARGYNSPLHF.

The chain uses TRBV29-1 and TRBJ2-7; 12 positions agree with TRBD1. Germline-derived CDR1 and CDR2 are SQVTM and ANQGSEA. The CDR3 loop spans 14 amino acids. V lost 4 bases and J lost 5; bases outside the gene matches: 6. The chain's CDR3 is CSVAIGTGGDEQYF. Written as DNA, the CDR3 is TGCAGCGTTGCGATTGGGACAGGGGGCGACGAGCAGTACTTC.

The chain combines TRBV18 with TRBJ2-2; D possibly corresponds to TRBD1 (6 bases). Germline V gene sequence: CDR1 KGHSH, CDR2 LQKENI. The CDR3 runs 14 residues. V was clipped by 2 bases and J by 5 bases, with 9 bases between them. CDR3 coding DNA: TGTGCCAGCTCACCATTACAGGGTACCGGGGAGCTGTTTTTT. Amino acids: CASSPLQGTGELFF.

The rearrangement links TRBV30 to TRBJ2-5, with D perhaps TRBD1 (6 bases). The germline CDR1 and CDR2 sequences are GTSNPN and SVGIG (reference sequence). CDR3 length: 14 residues. V was trimmed by 2 bases and J by 1 base, leaving 11 bases between them. CDR3 amino acids: CAWSRTDSQETQYF. The CDR3 nucleotides read TGTGCCTGGAGTAGGACAGACTCCCAAGAGACCCAGTACTTC. Looking up the rest from reference TRBV30 and TRBJ2-5 gives the full variable domain: SQTIHQWPATLVQPVGSPLSLECTVEGTSNPNLYWYRQAAGRGLQLLFYSVGIGQISSEVPQNLSASRPQDRQFILSSKKLLLSDSGFYLCAWSRTDSQETQYFGPGTRLLVL.

This clone has only a few counts. The chain has TRBV25-1 and TRBJ2-7; unclear D gene. Germline CDR1 is MGHDK and CDR2 is SYGVNS. This CDR3 spans 11 amino acids. The germline V and J ends were trimmed by 4 bases and 5 bases, with 6 bases remaining between them. The CDR3 coding sequence is TGTGCCAGCAGTGCCTATAACGAGCAGTACTTC. As protein: CASSAYNEQYF.

By share, this clone ranks as medium-sized. The CDR3 protein is CASSLVPTGTSQFF. In DNA form, the CDR3 reads TGTGCCAGCAGTTTGGTTCCGACCGGGACTTCTCAGTTCTTC. The chain recombines TRBV27 with TRBJ2-1, with D possibly being TRBD2 (6 bases). The V end lost 3 bases, the J end lost 13 bases, and 19 bases lay between the germline ends. The germline V gene encodes CDR1 MNHEY and CDR2 SMNVEV (reference sequence). The CDR3 totals 14 residues.

The rearrangement joins TRBV4-3 to TRBJ1-1; tentative D call: TRBD1 (6 bases). Looked up from germline, CDR1 is LGHNA and CDR2 is YSLEER. This CDR3 has 16 amino acids. V was clipped by 1 base and J by 5 bases, with 17 bases between them. The CDR3 region has the DNA TGCGCCAGCAGCCAAGGGCCCCCAGGGGTAGGAACTGAAGCTTTCTTT. It translates to CASSQGPPGVGTEAFF.

The V call is TRBV28, the J call TRBJ1-1; possible D gene TRBD1, 5 bases. Looked up from germline, CDR1 is MDHEN and CDR2 is SYDVKM. V lost 7 bases and J lost 10, with 25 bases in between. CDR3 length: 15 amino acids. CDR3 region: CASITGQGGAVSAFF. CDR3 DNA: TGTGCCAGCATAACCGGGCAGGGAGGGGCAGTCTCAGCTTTCTTT.

The chain is built from TRBV10-2 and TRBJ2-7; tentative D call: TRBD2 (5 bases). CDR1 WSHSY and CDR2 SAAADI come from the germline V gene. The CDR3 is 11 residues long. V was shortened by 8 bases and J by 5 bases, with 10 bases between the two germline ends. CDR3 region: CASAGSDEQYF. CDR3 coding DNA: TGCGCCAGCGCGGGTAGCGACGAGCAGTACTTC.

CDR3 nucleotides: TGTGCCAGTAGTATGCCCCGACTAGCGGGAGTCCTGCACGAGCAGTACTTC. Amino acid sequence: CASSMPRLAGVLHEQYF. This sequence joins TRBV19 and TRBJ2-7; TRBD2 aligns across 12 bases. V was clipped by 3 bases and J by 5 bases; unmatched bases: 11. The CDR3 runs 17 residues. The V gene's germline CDR1 is LNHDA and CDR2 SQIVND (reference sequence). Supplemented by reference TRBV19 and TRBJ2-7, the full variable domain reads DGGITQSPKYLFRKEGQNVTLSCEQNLNHDAMYWYRQDPGQGLRLIYYSQIVNDFQKGDIAEGYSVSREKKESFPLTVTSAQKNPTAFYLCASSMPRLAGVLHEQYFGPGTRLTVT.

This chain uses TRBV18 with TRBJ2-1; TRBD2 matches 13 bases. Germline CDR1 is KGHSH and CDR2 is LQKENI. This CDR3 is 17 amino acids long. V trimming: 6 bases; J trimming: 3 bases; junction bases outside the gene matches: 8. The CDR3 here is CASSGTSGIPFYNEQFF. In nucleotides, the CDR3 is TGTGCCAGCTCCGGGACTAGCGGGATCCCATTCTACAATGAGCAGTTCTTC.

This clone was seen more than once but under ten times. The chain couples TRBV7-9 to TRBJ1-2; 8 positions agree with TRBD1. The trim removed 4 bases at V and 8 bases at J, leaving 6 bases unmatched. This CDR3 has 13 residues. Germline CDR1 is SEHNR and CDR2 is FQNEAQ (reference sequence). The CDR3 DNA is TGTGCCAGCAGCTCAGACGACAGGGGCGGCTACACCTTC. It yields the protein CASSSDDRGGYTF.

The chain links TRBV7-3 to TRBJ1-2, with D unresolved. Germline V gives CDR1 SGHTA, CDR2 FQGTGA. Trimming pared 4 bases from V and 7 bases from J, leaving 10 bases between. The CDR3 contains 12 residues. In DNA, the CDR3 is TGTGCCAGCAGCTCAACCGCCGGTGGCTACACCTTC. This codes for CASSSTAGGYTF.

This rearrangement joins TRBV5-4 to TRBJ2-3; TRBD1 agrees at 7 bases. Per germline, CDR1 SGHNT and CDR2 YYREEE (reference sequence). This CDR3 is built from 18 residues. V lost 4 bases and J lost 6; bases outside the gene matches: 20. The CDR3 protein is CASSPQPFTGASHDTQYF. The CDR3 nucleotides read TGTGCCAGCAGCCCGCAACCTTTTACAGGGGCTTCCCACGATACGCAGTATTTT. Combining the CDR3 with reference TRBV5-4 and TRBJ2-3 gives the whole variable domain ETGVTQSPTHLIKTRGQQVTLRCSSQSGHNTVSWYQQALGQGPQFIFQYYREEENGRGNFPPRFSGLQFPNYSSELNVNALELDDSALYLCASSPQPFTGASHDTQYFGPGTRLTVL.

The chain recombines TRBV11-2 with TRBJ2-1, with a weak D call TRBD2 (6 bases). Germline values: CDR1 SGHAT, CDR2 FQNNGV. Trimming pared 4 bases from V and 10 bases from J, leaving 20 bases between. CDR3 size: 15 residues. The CDR3 region is CASSSQTGVAEEQFF. The CDR3 DNA is TGTGCCAGCAGCTCCCAGACCGGGGTAGCGGAGGAGCAGTTCTTC.

The J gene is TRBJ1-3, the V gene TRBV2; D may be TRBD1 (6 bases). CDR1 and CDR2 from the germline V gene are SNHLY and FYNNEI. V lost 0 bases and J lost 1, with 10 bases in between. The CDR3 length is 16 residues. The CDR3 spells CASSEARGGSGNTIYF. CDR3 in DNA: TGTGCCAGCAGTGAAGCAAGGGGGGGGTCTGGAAACACCATATATTTT.

In its sample, this clone was seen a few times. The rearrangement joins TRBV29-1 to TRBJ1-2; no clear D. Germline CDR1 reads SQVTM; CDR2 reads ANQGSEA. V gave up 4 bases and J gave up 0 bases, with 6 bases separating them. CDR3 length: 12 amino acids. As DNA, the CDR3 is TGCAGCGTTGCGGTAGCTAACTATGGCTACACCTTC. It codes for CSVAVANYGYTF.

The chain recombines TRBV10-1 with TRBJ1-1; D is possibly TRBD1 (6 bases). CDR1 is WNHNN, CDR2 SYGVQD, per germline (reference sequence). The V gene lost 5 bases and the J gene lost 5 bases, with 12 bases spanning the gap. This CDR3 is 13 amino acids long. As DNA, the CDR3 is TGCGCCAGCAGTTTACAGGGAAAAACTGAAGCTTTCTTT. Its protein is CASSLQGKTEAFF.

The chain carries TRBV5-4 and TRBJ2-7; 9 bases agree with TRBD2. Trimming at V came to 0 bases and at J to 1 base, leaving 8 bases not matched to a gene. Germline V gene sequence: CDR1 SGHNT, CDR2 YYREEE (reference sequence). The CDR3 length is 17 residues. CDR3 region: CASSLDRASGKSYEQYF. CDR3 coding DNA: TGTGCCAGCAGCTTGGATAGGGCTAGCGGGAAATCCTACGAGCAGTACTTC.

The rearrangement links TRBV27 to TRBJ1-5; possibly TRBD1 for D (5 bases). Germline lookup yields CDR1 MNHEY and CDR2 SMNVEV (reference sequence). CDR3 length equals 15 residues. Trimming took 6 bases from V and 2 from J, leaving 14 bases between them. The CDR3 bases are TGTGCCAGCAGCCCCCCAGGGATTCGCAATCAGCCCCAGCATTTT. It encodes CASSPPGIRNQPQHF.